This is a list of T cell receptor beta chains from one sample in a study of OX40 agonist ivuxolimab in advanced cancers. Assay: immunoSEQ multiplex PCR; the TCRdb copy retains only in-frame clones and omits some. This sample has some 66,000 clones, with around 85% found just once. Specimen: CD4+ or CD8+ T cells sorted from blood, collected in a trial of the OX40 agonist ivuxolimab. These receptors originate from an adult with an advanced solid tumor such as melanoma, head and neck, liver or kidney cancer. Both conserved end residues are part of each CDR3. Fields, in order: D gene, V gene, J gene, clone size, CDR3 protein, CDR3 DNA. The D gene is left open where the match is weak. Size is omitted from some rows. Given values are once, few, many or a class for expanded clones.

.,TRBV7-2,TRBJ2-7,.,CASSFQEGTYEQYF,TGTGCCAGCAGCTTCCAGGAGGGAACCTACGAGCAGTACTTC
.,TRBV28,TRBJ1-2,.,CASSLAPGTYGYTF,TGTGCCAGCAGTCTAGCCCCAGGGACCTATGGCTACACCTTC
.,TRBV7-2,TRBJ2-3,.,CASSSAPDTQYF,TGTGCCAGCAGCTCTGCTCCAGATACGCAGTATTTT
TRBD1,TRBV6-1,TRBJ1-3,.,CACGTERGNTIYF,TGTGCCTGTGGGACAGAGCGTGGAAACACCATATATTTT
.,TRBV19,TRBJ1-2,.,CASSMEDGRNYGYTF,TGTGCCAGTAGTATGGAGGACGGTCGGAACTATGGCTACACCTTC
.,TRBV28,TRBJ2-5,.,CASSFGPQETQYF,TGTGCCAGCAGTTTCGGCCCTCAAGAGACCCAGTACTTC
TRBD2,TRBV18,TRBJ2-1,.,CASSLQRGDNEQFF,TGTGCCAGCTCACTCCAGCGGGGGGACAATGAGCAGTTCTTC
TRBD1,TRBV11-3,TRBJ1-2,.,CASSLDPTGFLGYTF,TGTGCCAGCAGCTTAGACCCGACAGGGTTTCTTGGCTACACCTTC
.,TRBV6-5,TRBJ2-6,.,CASSYGADGANVLTF,TGTGCCAGCAGTTACGGGGCAGATGGGGCCAACGTCCTGACTTTC
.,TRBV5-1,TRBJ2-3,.,CASSEGRSITDTQYF,TGCGCCAGCAGCGAGGGGAGGTCGATAACAGATACGCAGTATTTT
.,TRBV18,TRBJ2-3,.,CASSPSSGTDTQYF,TGTGCCAGCTCACCATCGAGCGGCACAGATACGCAGTATTTT
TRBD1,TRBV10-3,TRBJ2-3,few,CAISEFGQGTDTQYF,TGTGCCATCAGTGAGTTTGGACAGGGAACAGATACGCAGTATTTT
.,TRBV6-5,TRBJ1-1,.,CASSTTENTEAFF,TGTGCCAGCAGTACGACAGAGAACACTGAAGCTTTCTTT
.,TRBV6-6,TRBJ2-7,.,CASLEETPYEQYF,TGTGCCAGCCTAGAGGAGACCCCCTACGAGCAGTACTTC
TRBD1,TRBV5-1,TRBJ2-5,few,CASSWGTAQETQYF,TGCGCCAGCAGCTGGGGGACAGCACAAGAGACCCAGTACTTC
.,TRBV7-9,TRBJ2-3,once,CASSTQSGGGDTQYF,TGTGCCAGCAGCACACAATCGGGGGGCGGAGATACGCAGTATTTT
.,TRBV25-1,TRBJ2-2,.,CASSEWYAGELFF,TGTGCCAGCAGTGAGTGGTACGCCGGGGAGCTGTTTTTT
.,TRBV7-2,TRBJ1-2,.,CASSLNPGASYGYTF,TGTGCCAGCAGCTTAAATCCGGGGGCGAGCTATGGCTACACCTTC
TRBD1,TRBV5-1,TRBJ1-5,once,CASSLETGRNNQPQHF,TGCGCCAGCAGCTTGGAGACAGGGAGGAACAATCAGCCCCAGCATTTT
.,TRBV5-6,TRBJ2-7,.,CASSAPSGEQYF,TGTGCCAGCAGCGCCCCATCGGGGGAGCAGTACTTC
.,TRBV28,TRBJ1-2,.,CASSPGSVYGYTF,TGTGCCAGCAGCCCCGGGTCAGTCTATGGCTACACCTTC
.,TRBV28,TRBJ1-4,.,CASSLGGGATNEKLFF,TGTGCCAGCAGTTTGGGGGGGGGAGCGACTAATGAAAAACTGTTTTTT
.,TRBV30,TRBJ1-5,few,CAWSRRESQPQHF,TGTGCCTGGAGCCGGCGGGAGAGTCAGCCCCAGCATTTT
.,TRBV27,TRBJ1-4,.,CASSLRRTNEKLFF,TGTGCCAGCAGTTTAAGAAGGACCAATGAAAAACTGTTTTTT
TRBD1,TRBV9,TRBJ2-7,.,CASSVGQGYYEQYF,TGTGCCAGCAGCGTTGGACAGGGGTACTACGAGCAGTACTTC
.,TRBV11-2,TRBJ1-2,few,CASSLDRRHGYTF,TGTGCCAGCAGTCTCGACAGGAGGCATGGCTACACCTTC
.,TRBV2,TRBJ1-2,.,CASSIRVGVGYTF,TGTGCCAGCAGCATAAGAGTAGGGGTTGGCTACACCTTC
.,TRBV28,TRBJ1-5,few,CASGRSYSNQPQHF,TGTGCCAGCGGCAGGTCCTATAGCAATCAGCCCCAGCATTTT
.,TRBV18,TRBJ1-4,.,CASSPGGASEKLFF,TGTGCCAGCTCACCAGGAGGGGCGAGCGAAAAACTGTTTTTT
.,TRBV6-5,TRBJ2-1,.,CASARTSAYNEQFF,TGTGCCAGTGCCCGGACCTCTGCCTACAATGAGCAGTTCTTC
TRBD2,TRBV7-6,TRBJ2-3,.,CASSSTSGESTDTQYF,TGTGCCAGCAGCTCAACTAGCGGAGAGAGCACAGATACGCAGTATTTT
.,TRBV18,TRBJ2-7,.,CASSARRAYEQYF,TGTGCCAGCTCCGCAAGACGGGCCTACGAGCAGTACTTC
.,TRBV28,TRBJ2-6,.,CASRPTPGRSSGANVLTF,TGTGCCAGCAGACCGACACCCGGACGGAGCTCTGGGGCCAACGTCCTGACTTTC
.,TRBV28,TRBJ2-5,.,CASSETWGDQETQYF,TGTGCCAGCAGTGAAACGTGGGGGGACCAAGAGACCCAGTACTTC
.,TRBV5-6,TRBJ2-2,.,CASSWGDQTGELFF,TGTGCCAGCAGCTGGGGGGACCAGACCGGGGAGCTGTTTTTT
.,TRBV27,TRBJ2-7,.,CASSSPVRPYEQYF,TGTGCCAGCAGTTCCCCCGTGAGGCCCTACGAGCAGTACTTC
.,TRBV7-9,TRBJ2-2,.,CASSLRGGSTNTGELFF,TGTGCCAGCAGTCTCCGCGGTGGGAGCACGAACACCGGGGAGCTGTTTTTT
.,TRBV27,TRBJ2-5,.,CASSFRAWETQYF,TGTGCCAGCAGTTTCAGGGCTTGGGAGACCCAGTACTTC
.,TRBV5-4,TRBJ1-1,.,CASSTKLGRNTEAFF,TGTGCCAGCAGCACCAAACTTGGACGGAACACTGAAGCTTTCTTT
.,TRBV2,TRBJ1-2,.,CASSGQGNRYGYTF,TGTGCCAGCAGTGGCCAGGGAAATCGTTATGGCTACACCTTC
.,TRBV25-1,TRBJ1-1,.,CASSEYITATWTEAFF,TGTGCCAGCAGTGAATATATAACAGCCACGTGGACTGAAGCTTTCTTT
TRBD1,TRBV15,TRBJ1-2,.,CATSRGGTGSYGYTF,TGTGCCACCAGCAGAGGAGGGACAGGAAGCTATGGCTACACCTTC
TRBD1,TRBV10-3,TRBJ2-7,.,CAISEGTGVPYEQYF,TGTGCCATCAGTGAAGGGACAGGGGTACCCTACGAGCAGTACTTC
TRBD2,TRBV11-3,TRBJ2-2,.,CAIGASGSGPGELFF,TGTGCCATCGGGGCTAGCGGGAGTGGTCCCGGGGAGCTGTTTTTT
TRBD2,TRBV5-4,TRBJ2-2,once,CATRSGSTGELFF,TGTGCCACTCGCAGCGGGAGCACCGGGGAGCTGTTTTTT
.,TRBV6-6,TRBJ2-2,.,CASSLKNTGELFF,TGTGCCAGCAGTCTGAAGAACACCGGGGAGCTGTTTTTT
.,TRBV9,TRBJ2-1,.,CASSVVGGGEQFF,TGTGCCAGCAGCGTAGTGGGGGGTGGTGAGCAGTTCTTC
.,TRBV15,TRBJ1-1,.,CATSRDWPNTEAFF,TGTGCCACCAGCAGAGATTGGCCGAACACTGAAGCTTTCTTT
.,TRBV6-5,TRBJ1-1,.,CASLGGFEAFF,TGTGCCAGCCTCGGGGGTTTTGAAGCTTTCTTT
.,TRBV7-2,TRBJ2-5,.,CASSPYREEAQYF,TGTGCCAGCAGCCCCTACAGGGAGGAGGCCCAGTACTTC
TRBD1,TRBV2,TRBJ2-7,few,CASSPTGAYEQYF,TGTGCCAGCAGTCCGACAGGGGCCTACGAGCAGTACTTC
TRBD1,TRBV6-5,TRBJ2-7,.,CASSYGGQGDSEQYF,TGTGCCAGCAGTTACGGTGGGCAGGGGGATAGCGAGCAGTACTTC
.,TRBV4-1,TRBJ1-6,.,CASSQDSSYNSPLHF,TGCGCCAGCAGCCAAGACAGCTCCTATAATTCACCCCTCCACTTT
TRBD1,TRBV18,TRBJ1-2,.,CASSPPSGGEYGYTF,TGTGCCAGCTCACCACCGTCAGGGGGCGAGTATGGCTACACCTTC
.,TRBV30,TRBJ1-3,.,CAWTDRGNTIYF,TGTGCCTGGACCGACCGTGGAAACACCATATATTTT